These 29 T cell receptor beta chains were all obtained from the same sample, sequenced in a study of T cell responses to AZD1222 COVID-19 vaccine. The data were produced by immunoSEQ multiplex PCR, yet TCRdb's version contains in-frame clones alone and is incomplete. The profile shows some 170,000 clones, 85% to 95% of them singletons. This sample comprised peripheral blood, obtained on day 0 of AZD1222 vaccination. The receptor source for this set is an adult in good health.

This chain connects TRBV29-1 to TRBJ1-1; D gene uncertain. The CDR3 is made up of 13 amino acids. Germline CDR1 SQVTM, CDR2 ANQGSEA. Between the trimmed V and J ends, which lost 5 bases and 1 base, there was a span of 11 bases. The CDR3, as DNA: TGCAGCGTTATAATGCAGACGAACACTGAAGCTTTCTTT. Its translation: CSVIMQTNTEAFF.

This chain uses TRBV5-8 with TRBJ2-5; the match to TRBD1 covers 9 bases. This CDR3 is 15 amino acids long. CDR1 and CDR2 from the germline V gene are SGHTS and YDEGEE. Losses at the gene ends were 4 bases for V and 1 base for J; bases not matched to a gene: 5. The DNA of the CDR3 is TGTGCCAGCAGCGTTCTGGGACAGGGCCAAGAGACCCAGTACTTC. Its protein product is CASSVLGQGQETQYF.

The chain combines TRBV2 with TRBJ2-7; possible D gene TRBD2, 6 bases. The V gene's germline CDR1 is SNHLY and CDR2 FYNNEI. V was cut by 8 bases and J by 12 bases, with 17 bases left in between. This CDR3 contains 11 residues. In nucleotides, the CDR3 is TGTGCCAGCGCCATGGCCGGGGGTCCGTACTTC. Encoded protein: CASAMAGGPYF.

V gene TRBV7-6 combines with J gene TRBJ1-5; D is unclear. Germline V gene data show CDR1 as SGHVS and CDR2 as FNYEAQ. Trimming shortened V by 5 bases and J by 5 bases, and 16 bases separated the two germline ends. The CDR3 is made up of 15 amino acids. The CDR3 region is CASSPDTYSYQPQHF. The CDR3 DNA is TGTGCCAGCAGCCCTGACACGTACTCTTATCAGCCCCAGCATTTT.

This clone has a single count. This chain links TRBV29-1 with TRBJ1-2, with a possible D match to TRBD1 (5 bases). This CDR3 has 15 amino acids. Germline-derived CDR1 and CDR2 are SQVTM and ANQGSEA. The V end was cut by 6 bases, the J end by 3 bases, with 20 bases between. Written as DNA, the CDR3 is TGCAGCGTATTACCCCACGGGACTAGAGACTATGGCTACACCTTC. It specifies CSVLPHGTRDYGYTF.

V gene TRBV4-3 combines with J gene TRBJ1-2; 8 positions agree with TRBD1. The germline gives CDR1 LGHNA, CDR2 YSLEER. The CDR3 is made up of 19 amino acids. Trimming cost V 1 base and J 2 bases; bases outside gene matches: 15. The chain's CDR3 is CASSQVPPYRQGRNYGYTF. DNA of the CDR3: TGCGCCAGCAGCCAAGTTCCCCCCTACCGACAGGGGAGAAACTATGGCTACACCTTC.

The chain has TRBV19 and TRBJ2-2; 9 bases agree with TRBD1. V shed 7 bases, J shed 5 bases, and the junction held 5 bases outside the gene matches. CDR3 length: 14 residues. CDR1 LNHDA and CDR2 SQIVND come from the germline V gene (reference sequence). CDR3 DNA: TGTGCCAGTATGGACAGGGGAGGTACCGGGGAGCTGTTTTTT. The encoded protein is CASMDRGGTGELFF.

The chain recombines TRBV7-2 with TRBJ2-6, with no clear D. The CDR3 runs 15 residues. Germline lookup yields CDR1 SGHTA and CDR2 FQGNSA. V shed 1 base and J shed 0 bases, with 4 bases lying between them. The CDR3 DNA sequence: TGTGCCAGCAGCTTAGTTGGCTCTGGGGCCAACGTCCTGACTTTC. Translated, it gives CASSLVGSGANVLTF.

This clone was seen a single time. The genes are TRBV7-6 and TRBJ2-3; TRBD2 aligns across 9 bases. CDR1 SGHVS and CDR2 FNYEAQ come from the germline V gene. With V trimmed by 5 bases and J by 2 bases, 8 bases remained unmatched. CDR3 size: 16 residues. The DNA of the CDR3 is TGTGCCAGCAGCGTTAGCGGGGGCCTAATCACAGATACGCAGTATTTT. It encodes CASSVSGGLITDTQYF.

The genes are TRBV6-4 and TRBJ2-1; D is unclear. V was clipped by 3 bases and J by 4 bases, with 7 bases between them. Germline loops: CDR1 MRHNA, CDR2 SNTAGT. This CDR3 is 13 amino acids long. The CDR3: CASSELPYNEQFF. The CDR3 coding sequence is TGTGCCAGCAGTGAACTACCGTACAATGAGCAGTTCTTC.

The genes are TRBV30 and TRBJ1-1, with 9 nucleotides matching TRBD1. Germline CDR1 is GTSNPN and CDR2 is SVGIG (reference sequence). CDR3 length: 14 amino acids. Germline trimming cut 7 bases from V and 5 bases from J; bases unmatched to any gene: 11. CDR3 sequence (DNA): TGTGCCTTCTCACCCCGGACAGGGGCAACTGAAGCTTTCTTT. Protein sequence: CAFSPRTGATEAFF.

The chain has TRBV3-1 (or the pseudogene TRBV3-2) and TRBJ2-5; D may match TRBD1 or TRBD2 (6 bases each). CDR1 is LGHDT, CDR2 YNNKEL, per germline (reference sequence). Trimming left V 3 bases short and J 4 bases short, with 15 bases between. The CDR3 is 15 amino acids. The CDR3 DNA reads as TGTGCCAGCAGCCAGACGGGCAGGGGACTAGAGACCCAGTACTTC. Translating gives CASSQTGRGLETQYF.

The genes are TRBV27 and TRBJ1-1, with 7 bases matching TRBD1. There are 14 residues in the CDR3. V lost 0 bases to trimming and J lost 4 bases; unmatched junction nucleotides: 2. Germline assignment: CDR1 MNHEY and CDR2 SMNVEV (reference sequence). CDR3 sequence (DNA): TGTGCCAGCAGTTTATCACAGGGGCCCACTGAAGCTTTCTTT. This gives the protein CASSLSQGPTEAFF.

J is TRBJ1-6 and V is TRBV6-1; 7 bases map to TRBD1. The CDR3 is 15 amino acids. The trim removed 2 bases at V and 9 bases at J, leaving 7 bases unmatched. CDR1 and CDR2 from the germline V gene are MNHNS and SASEGT. CDR3 coding DNA: TGTGCCAGCAGTGAAAGACAGGGTCATGTTTCACCCCTCCACTTT. Its protein product is CASSERQGHVSPLHF.

The chain carries TRBV6-4 and TRBJ2-2; 9 positions agree with TRBD1. This CDR3 comprises 14 residues. The ends lost 6 bases at V and 6 bases at J; junction bases unmatched: 5. The germline V gene encodes CDR1 MRHNA and CDR2 SNTAGT. CDR3 in DNA: TGTGCCAGCAGGGGACAGGGAGAGGCCGGGGAGCTGTTTTTT. Translated: CASRGQGEAGELFF.

This clone was recorded only once. The chain is built from TRBV28 and TRBJ2-1; TRBD2 is a possible D gene (6 bases). Trimming took off 3 bases at V and 11 bases at J, with 11 bases between the two ends. In germline, CDR1 is MDHEN, CDR2 SYDVKM. The CDR3 contains 12 residues. The chain's CDR3 is CASSFPGSKQFF. The CDR3 region has the DNA TGTGCCAGCAGTTTTCCCGGGAGCAAGCAGTTCTTC.

The V and J genes are TRBV20-1 and TRBJ2-7; the match to TRBD2 covers 8 bases. The CDR3 is made up of 18 amino acids. Germline loops: CDR1 DFQATT, CDR2 SNEGSKA (reference sequence). The V segment lost 3 bases and the J segment 0 bases; nucleotides outside the gene matches: 16. CDR3 region: CSASGGSGEDVSSYEQYF. The CDR3 DNA reads TGCAGTGCTAGTGGTGGTAGCGGGGAAGATGTGAGCTCCTACGAGCAGTACTTC.

This chain joins TRBV11-2 and TRBJ1-1; D perhaps matches TRBD1 (6 bases). Germline V lookup: CDR1 SGHAT, CDR2 FQNNGV. The V gene lost 1 base and the J gene lost 11 bases, with 23 bases spanning the gap. The CDR3 loop spans 16 amino acids. The CDR3 bases are TGTGCCAGCAGCTTAGGGCGGGGAGGGGGTCAGCCCGAGGCTTTCTTT. It codes for CASSLGRGGGQPEAFF.

The V and J genes are TRBV19 and TRBJ2-6; maybe TRBD2 (5 bases). Germline V lookup: CDR1 LNHDA, CDR2 SQIVND (reference sequence). Between the trimmed V and J ends, which lost 1 base and 1 base, there was a span of 5 bases. The CDR3 contains 15 residues. CDR3 DNA sequence: TGTGCCAGTAGTATAGGAGGGTCTGGGGCCAACGTCCTGACTTTC. It is translated as CASSIGGSGANVLTF.

This chain links TRBV5-1 with TRBJ1-1, with 7 bases matching TRBD1. This CDR3 is built from 14 residues. The germline CDR1 and CDR2 sequences are SGHRS and YFSETQ. With V trimmed by 4 bases and J by 5 bases, 8 bases remained unmatched. CDR3 nucleotide sequence: TGCGCCAGCAGCCCGCTTACGACAGGGACTGAAGCTTTCTTT. This translates into CASSPLTTGTEAFF.

This CDR3 reads CASSQQQTRTDTQYF. The CDR3 DNA follows: TGTGCCAGCAGTCAACAGCAAACTCGGACAGATACGCAGTATTTT. The V and J genes are TRBV6-2 or TRBV6-3 and TRBJ2-3; D is unclear. This CDR3 comprises 15 residues. V was clipped by 5 bases and J by 3 bases, with 15 bases between them. Germline CDR1 and CDR2: MNHEY and SVGEGT.

The rearrangement links TRBV19 to TRBJ1-4; D gene unclear. The CDR3 covers 16 residues. The V gene's germline CDR1 is LNHDA and CDR2 SQIVND (reference sequence). V was cut by 1 base and J by 0 bases, with 9 bases left in between. Here the CDR3 reads CASSIGTRATNEKLFF. CDR3 DNA: TGTGCCAGTAGTATAGGGACGCGCGCAACTAATGAAAAACTGTTTTTT.

This sequence joins TRBV2 and TRBJ2-5, with TRBD2 as a possible D gene (5 bases). The CDR3 loop spans 13 amino acids. V gave up 6 bases and J gave up 7 bases, with 15 bases separating them. The V gene's germline CDR1 is SNHLY and CDR2 FYNNEI. The CDR3 DNA is TGTGCCAGCAGCTCCGGGCCCGCGGGGACCCAGTACTTC. This encodes CASSSGPAGTQYF.

The chain has TRBV28 and TRBJ1-5; no definite D call. The CDR3 has 13 amino acids. The germline V gene has CDR1 MDHEN and CDR2 SYDVKM. V was cut by 3 bases and J by 4 bases, with 7 bases left in between. CDR3 DNA: TGTGCCAGCAGTTTGGCGGGAAATCAGCCCCAGCATTTT. Translation: CASSLAGNQPQHF. The full variable domain, rest sourced from reference TRBV28 and TRBJ1-5, is DVKVTQSSRYLVKRTGEKVFLECVQDMDHENMFWYRQDPGLGLRLIYFSYDVKMKEKGDIPEGYSVSREKKERFSLILESASTNQTSMYLCASSLAGNQPQHFGDGTRLSIL.

The sample holds a few counts of this clone. The chain combines TRBV2 with TRBJ2-7, with D possibly being TRBD2 (5 bases). The CDR3 length is 14 residues. Per germline, CDR1 SNHLY and CDR2 FYNNEI. Trimming stripped 6 bases from V and 0 bases from J, with 12 bases between. In nucleotides, the CDR3 is TGTGCCAGCAGACTAGACCCGAGCTCCTACGAGCAGTACTTC. Amino acids: CASRLDPSSYEQYF. Full variable domain (remainder filled in from reference TRBV2 and TRBJ2-7): EPEVTQTPSHQVTQMGQEVILRCVPISNHLYFYWYRQILGQKVEFLVSFYNNEISEKSEIFDDQFSVERPDGSNFTLKIRSTKLEDSAMYFCASRLDPSSYEQYFGPGTRLTVT.

This chain connects TRBV18 to TRBJ2-5; D call uncertain. CDR3 length equals 13 residues. The V end was cut by 2 bases, the J end by 2 bases, with 6 bases between. Germline lookup yields CDR1 KGHSH and CDR2 LQKENI. This chain's CDR3 is CASSPGVQETQYF. The CDR3 DNA reads as TGTGCCAGCTCACCAGGAGTACAAGAGACCCAGTACTTC.

In this sample, this clone turned up once. The chain links TRBV2 to TRBJ1-2; D call uncertain. CDR1 and CDR2 from the germline V gene are SNHLY and FYNNEI. The V end was cut by 10 bases, the J end by 1 base, with 16 bases between. This CDR3 has 14 amino acids. The CDR3 DNA reads as TGTGCCACTCAAAAATCGTTTTTTAACTATGGCTACACCTTC. Translation gives CATQKSFFNYGYTF.

V gene TRBV5-1 combines with J gene TRBJ2-5, with 11 bases fitting TRBD2. The CDR3 runs 15 residues. V gave up 6 bases and J gave up 1 base; unmatched junction bases: 5. The germline V gene has CDR1 SGHRS and CDR2 YFSETQ. The CDR3 loop reads CASTPTSGAQETQYF. CDR3 sequence (DNA): TGCGCCAGCACCCCGACTAGCGGGGCCCAAGAGACCCAGTACTTC.

The chain links TRBV15 to TRBJ2-3; D gene unclear. The V end was cut by 1 base, the J end by 0 bases, with 5 bases between. CDR1 is LNHNV and CDR2 is YYDKDF in the germline V gene (reference sequence). The CDR3 loop spans 14 amino acids. The CDR3 loop reads CATSRGGSTDTQYF. The CDR3 DNA follows: TGTGCCACCAGCAGAGGGGGAAGCACAGATACGCAGTATTTT.